The rows below give T cell receptor beta chains drawn from one sample of a study of response to subunit inactivated influenza vaccine. Each CDR3 protein is one row after TCRdb ran MiXCR on the RT-PCR reads. Among 800,000 or so distinct CDR3 sequences listed, approximately 21% were seen once. The sequenced sample was PBMCs from blood, obtained 4 to 6 days after vaccination. These receptors originate from a man aged 45-65 years who received an inactivated influenza vaccine. Both conserved end residues are part of each CDR3. D genes are given only for firm matches. The size entry is marked missing in some rows and otherwise reads once, few, many or a size class.

j_call v_call clone_size d_call cdr3_aa cdr3_nt
TRBJ1-1 TRBV18 - - CASSPGSSGVKTEAFF TGTGCCAGCTCACCAGGGTCATCAGGGGTGAAGACTGAAGCTTTCTTT
TRBJ2-7 TRBV27 few - CASSSRSTGRNYEQYF TGTGCCAGCAGTTCCCGATCTACCGGGAGAAATTACGAGCAGTACTTC
TRBJ2-1 TRBV27 few - CASSFGQGIFDEQFF TGTGCCAGCAGTTTCGGGCAGGGAATTTTCGATGAGCAGTTCTTC
TRBJ2-3 TRBV12-3/TRBV12-4 few - CASRGDGNTDTQYF TGTGCCAGCAGGGGGGACGGGAACACAGATACGCAGTATTTT
TRBJ2-4 TRBV11-2 - - CASSLAPRGGNIQYF TGTGCCAGCAGCTTAGCGCCCAGGGGGGGTAACATTCAGTACTTC
TRBJ2-1 TRBV12-3/TRBV12-4 few TRBD2 CASSLNGGAEFF TGTGCCAGCAGTTTAAACGGGGGGGCGGAGTTCTTC
TRBJ2-3 TRBV9 few TRBD2 CASSVAAGGYTDTQYF TGTGCCAGCAGCGTAGCAGCGGGGGGGTACACAGATACGCAGTATTTT
TRBJ2-1 TRBV12-3/TRBV12-4 - - CASSPTLLGGSYNEQFF TGTGCCAGCAGCCCCACTCTTCTAGGGGGTTCCTACAATGAGCAGTTCTTC
TRBJ2-7 TRBV30 - - CAWSSRAAPSYEQYF TGTGCCTGGAGTTCACGGGCAGCGCCTTCCTACGAGCAGTACTTC
TRBJ2-5 TRBV7-2 - - CASSFSVQETQYF TGTGCCAGCAGCTTCTCGGTCCAAGAGACCCAGTACTTC
TRBJ1-2 TRBV7-2 - - CASSLDEDSNYGYTF TGTGCCAGCAGCTTAGACGAGGACTCGAACTATGGCTACACCTTC
TRBJ2-5 TRBV12-3/TRBV12-4 few - CASNRGYQETQYF TGTGCCAGCAATCGGGGGTACCAAGAGACCCAGTACTTC
TRBJ2-5 TRBV15 - - CATSRAQQETQYF TGTGCCACCAGCAGAGCTCAGCAAGAGACCCAGTACTTC
TRBJ1-1 TRBV7-9 - TRBD1 CASRRPGQGTEAFF TGTGCCAGCAGACGACCGGGACAGGGCACTGAAGCTTTCTTT
TRBJ2-1 TRBV7-9 few - CASSPEGRTEQFF TGTGCCAGCAGCCCCGAGGGGCGCACTGAGCAGTTCTTC
TRBJ2-1 TRBV29-1 - TRBD2 CSVSRGGPYNEQFF TGCAGCGTTTCGCGGGGGGGCCCCTACAATGAGCAGTTCTTC
TRBJ2-3 TRBV7-9 few - CASSLAHSRTDTQYF TGTGCCAGCAGCTTAGCGCACAGCAGAACAGATACGCAGTATTTT
TRBJ2-1 TRBV7-2 - TRBD1 CASSLDRGRGEQFF TGTGCCAGCAGCTTAGACAGGGGAAGGGGTGAGCAGTTCTTC
TRBJ2-2 TRBV6-2/TRBV6-3 once TRBD2 CASSYSSWSRDYLGELFF TGTGCCAGCAGTTACTCGAGCTGGTCCCGGGACTATCTCGGGGAGCTGTTTTTT
TRBJ2-1 TRBV10-3 - TRBD2 CAISESGTSGGGYNEQFF TGTGCCATCAGTGAGTCTGGGACTAGCGGGGGTGGATACAATGAGCAGTTCTTC
TRBJ2-5 TRBV27 - TRBD1 CASSWGDRGLETQYF TGTGCCAGCAGTTGGGGGGACAGGGGGTTGGAGACCCAGTACTTC
TRBJ2-3 TRBV7-2 many - CASSLEGGPADTQYF TGTGCCAGCAGCTTAGAGGGGGGGCCGGCAGATACGCAGTATTTT
TRBJ2-3 TRBV27 - TRBD1 CASRPITPTGSTDTQYF TGTGCCAGCAGACCTATAACCCCGACAGGGAGCACAGATACGCAGTATTTT
TRBJ2-1 TRBV12-3/TRBV12-4 few TRBD2 CASSLAGTSGPYNEQFF TGTGCCAGCAGTTTAGCCGGGACTAGCGGGCCATACAATGAGCAGTTCTTC
TRBJ2-3 TRBV6-1 few TRBD1 CASSLTGQGIDTQYF TGTGCCAGCAGTCTCACCGGACAGGGTATTGATACGCAGTATTTT
TRBJ1-2 TRBV5-1 few - CASSLLSGGGSYGYTF TGCGCCAGCAGCTTGCTGAGCGGGGGCGGCAGCTATGGCTACACCTTC
TRBJ2-1 TRBV3-1 - TRBD2 CASSIAGGPDPEQFF TGTGCCAGCAGCATAGCGGGAGGGCCGGACCCTGAGCAGTTCTTC
TRBJ1-2 TRBV10-3 - TRBD1 CAISVDRGVYGYTF TGTGCCATCAGTGTTGACAGGGGGGTCTATGGCTACACCTTC
TRBJ1-2 TRBV6-2/TRBV6-3 - - CASSPPQANYGYTF TGTGCCAGCAGTCCCCCACAGGCTAACTATGGCTACACCTTC
TRBJ2-3 TRBV20-1 few TRBD2 CSASRAASGRDTDTQYF TGCAGTGCTTCCCGGGCGGCTAGCGGGAGAGACACAGATACGCAGTATTTT
TRBJ1-2 TRBV7-9 few TRBD1 CASSLTGTENNYGYTF TGTGCCAGCAGCTTAACCGGGACAGAGAACAACTATGGCTACACCTTC
TRBJ2-1 TRBV19 - - CASSISLWREKGGPYNEQFF TGTGCCAGTAGTATTAGTTTGTGGCGGGAGAAGGGGGGACCCTACAATGAGCAGTTCTTC
TRBJ2-3 TRBV20-1 few TRBD2 CSARVLTGTSGSRQPDTQYF TGCAGTGCTAGAGTCTTAACGGGGACTAGCGGGAGTCGTCAGCCAGATACGCAGTATTTT
TRBJ2-2 TRBV4-3 few - CASSQNTAGNTGELFF TGCGCCAGCAGCCAGAATACGGCCGGGAACACCGGGGAGCTGTTTTTT
TRBJ1-1 TRBV29-1 - - CSGGLLNTEAFF TGCAGCGGGGGACTACTGAACACTGAAGCTTTCTTT
TRBJ2-1 TRBV27 - TRBD2 CASSFLLAGGPDEQFF TGTGCCAGCAGTTTCTTACTAGCGGGGGGGCCCGATGAGCAGTTCTTC
TRBJ1-6 TRBV7-2 - TRBD1 CASSPGQNSPLHF TGTGCCAGCAGCCCGGGACAGAATTCACCCCTCCACTTT
TRBJ2-1 TRBV6-5 few - CASSYRGVGLNEQFF TGTGCCAGCAGTTACCGGGGAGTAGGGCTGAATGAGCAGTTCTTC
TRBJ2-5 TRBV20-1 - - CSARVSGLQASSKETQYF TGCAGTGCTAGAGTTTCGGGTTTACAAGCGTCTTCTAAAGAGACCCAGTACTTC
TRBJ1-4 TRBV20-1 few - CSATTLGFRDEKLFF TGCAGTGCCACAACCCTGGGATTTAGGGATGAAAAACTGTTTTTT
TRBJ1-6 TRBV7-9 few TRBD1 CASSQQGSDNSPLHF TGTGCCAGCAGCCAACAGGGGTCGGATAATTCACCCCTCCACTTT
TRBJ2-5 TRBV20-1 many - CSARPLLEDQETQYF TGCAGTGCTAGACCATTACTAGAGGACCAAGAGACCCAGTACTTC
TRBJ2-3 TRBV6-5 few - CASSIHSTDTQYF TGTGCCAGCAGTATACATAGCACAGATACGCAGTATTTT
TRBJ1-2 TRBV25-1 - - CASSEVTDLDGYTF TGTGCCAGCAGTGAGGTCACGGATCTCGATGGCTACACCTTC